This TCR beta chain was captured by sequencing in a study of blood T cell repertoires in COVID-19. Background on the study: Whether acute or convalescent, the COVID-19 samples came from the United States, Italy and Spain.

The CDR3 covers 11 residues. In germline, CDR1 is SGHAT, CDR2 FQNNGV. V lost 6 bases and J lost 10, with 10 bases in between. Per the original data handling: Cell counts per sample came from amplifying reference gene primers. Data came from immunoSEQ multiplex PCR; TCRdb stores just in-frame clones and leaves some out. That table supplies the V and J calls and clone size; D and trimming were determined from the DNA. The sample carries about 11,000 clones, about two thirds recorded once. The Seattle patients, enrolled during active infection, were followed longitudinally. V gene TRBV11-2 combines with J gene TRBJ2-1; tentatively, D is TRBD2 (6 bases). The sequenced sample was peripheral blood. The sequence came from a man aged 55 to 69 with COVID-19, enrolled during active disease. Here the CDR3 DNA reads TGTGCCAGCAGGACTAGTACAGAGCAGTTCTTC. Translated, it gives CASRTSTEQFF.